Described below is a single TCR beta chain sequence and its context. Its antigen is unidentified. Germline V CDR1 and CDR2: MGHRA, YSYEKL. V lost 6 bases to trimming and J lost 4 bases, with 18 bases between them. The length of the CDR3 is 16 residues. This sample is drawn from a study of Tregs in tolerant kidney transplant recipients. Findings and caveats of the study: Biological reproducibility was not directly addressed in this study.

Profiled with immunoSEQ multiplex PCR; TCRdb holds only in-frame clones, not every one. Of 90,000 to 150,000 clones in the sample, almost 95% were seen once. The chain combines TRBV4-1 with TRBJ1-4, with D unresolved. The sample taken for sequencing was CD4+ T cells from blood. The TCR sequence derives from a human donor in good health. The CDR3 sequence: CASRQSNLGNNEKLFF. For the CDR3, the DNA is TGCGCCAGCAGGCAGTCAAACCTTGGTAATAATGAAAAACTGTTTTTT.